This T cell receptor (beta chain) was recorded in a study of siplizumab effects on memory and regulatory T cells. Every sample had roughly 9.1 x 10^4 of its TCR templates assayed. Generated by immunoSEQ multiplex PCR, the TCRdb table keeps only in-frame clones and is missing some. This table has approximately 98,000 clones, around 94% appearing once. V dropped 4 bases and J dropped 3; count of bases not matched to a gene: 4. The CDR3 contains 14 residues. Per germline, CDR1 SGHRS and CDR2 YFSETQ. This clonotype was obtained from a human donor in good health. The sample was non-Treg CD4+ T cells sorted from blood. This rearrangement joins TRBV5-1 to TRBJ2-5; 9 nucleotides align to TRBD2. Here the CDR3 DNA reads TGCGCCAGCAGCAAAGCTAGCGGGGAAGAGACCCAGTACTTC. Protein: CASSKASGEETQYF.